A single sample is the source of the 32 T cell receptor beta chains below, sequenced in a study of chronic HIV infection and antiretroviral therapy. From the 5' RACE reads, TCRdb called clonotypes with MiXCR, one entry per CDR3 protein. The data show more than 40,000 distinct CDR3 sequences, approximately 19% seen once. Sequencing used peripheral blood. The receptors were sampled from an adult who had HIV and had not received antiretroviral therapy, or was an uninfected healthy control (not recorded which).

This clonotype was counted ten times or more. CDR3 bases: TGCAGTGCTAGGATCGCGGGAGCGACCGGGGAGCTGTTTTTT. Translation: CSARIAGATGELFF. The V gene is TRBV20-1, the J gene TRBJ2-2; TRBD2 matches at 7 bases. CDR3 length: 14 residues. Germline loops: CDR1 DFQATT, CDR2 SNEGSKA (reference sequence). Losses at the gene ends were 3 bases for V and 5 bases for J; bases not matched to a gene: 6.

This clonotype was detected a few times. This rearrangement joins TRBV7-9 to TRBJ2-7; D unresolved. In germline, CDR1 is SEHNR, CDR2 FQNEAQ (reference sequence). The CDR3 spans 13 residues. With 2 bases removed from V and 2 bases from J, the gap between germline ends came to 7 bases. CDR3 sequence reads: CASSLLGTYEQYF. As DNA, the CDR3 is TGTGCCAGCAGCTTACTCGGAACCTACGAGCAGTACTTC.

The rearrangement joins TRBV18 to TRBJ2-4, with 10 bases matching TRBD2. This CDR3 is 15 amino acids long. The V gene end was trimmed by 3 bases and the J gene end by 4 bases; junction bases not matched to a gene: 3. Germline CDR1 KGHSH, CDR2 LQKENI. CDR3 nucleotides: TGTGCCAGCTCACCGGAACTAGCGGGAAAAAACATTCAGTACTTC. Encoded protein: CASSPELAGKNIQYF.

In its sample, this clonotype was seen a few times. The V and J genes are TRBV30 and TRBJ2-5; D ambiguous. Trimming left V 1 base short and J 5 bases short, with 11 bases between. CDR3 length: 13 amino acids. The germline V gene has CDR1 GTSNPN and CDR2 SVGIG (reference sequence). CDR3 nucleotide sequence: TGTGCCTGGAGTGGGGCGGTTGGGGAGACCCAGTACTTC. As protein: CAWSGAVGETQYF.

The chain couples TRBV4-1 to TRBJ1-2; no definite D call. CDR1 and CDR2 (germline): MGHRA, YSYEKL. The germline V and J ends were trimmed by 2 bases and 8 bases, with 15 bases remaining between them. This CDR3 is 14 amino acids long. The CDR3 nucleotides read TGCGCCAGCAGCCAACCTGGTACGAAGTGGGGCTACACCTTC. This translates into CASSQPGTKWGYTF.

V usage is TRBV5-1 and J usage is TRBJ1-4; D is uncertain. This CDR3 is built from 14 residues. V dropped 2 bases and J dropped 4 bases, with 9 bases sitting between them. The germline CDR1 and CDR2 sequences are SGHRS and YFSETQ. The CDR3, as DNA: TGCGCCAGCAGCTTTAATAGGAATAATGAAAAACTGTTTTTT. As protein: CASSFNRNNEKLFF. The complete variable domain, with remaining parts taken from reference TRBV5-1 and TRBJ1-4, reads KAGVTQTPRYLIKTRGQQVTLSCSPISGHRSVSWYQQTPGQGLQFLFEYFSETQRNKGNFPGRFSGRQFSNSRSEMNVSTLELGDSALYLCASSFNRNNEKLFFGSGTQLSVL.

The V and J genes are TRBV4-1 and TRBJ1-5; a possible D gene is TRBD1 (5 bases). Germline V gives CDR1 MGHRA, CDR2 YSYEKL. CDR3 length: 17 residues. V was trimmed by 7 bases and J by 1 base, leaving 20 bases between them. CDR3 amino acids: CASMQSLETASNQPQHF. The CDR3 bases are TGCGCCAGCATGCAAAGCCTAGAGACAGCGAGCAATCAGCCCCAGCATTTT.

This clonotype was picked up a small number of times. V is TRBV7-2 and J is TRBJ2-2, with D hard to call. The CDR3 consists of 18 residues. The germline CDR1 and CDR2 sequences are SGHTA and FQGNSA. Trimming cost V 0 bases and J 0 bases, with 14 bases left between them. The CDR3 loop reads CASSLAVRHRANTGELFF. For the CDR3, the DNA is TGTGCCAGCAGCTTAGCCGTTCGCCACCGAGCGAACACCGGGGAGCTGTTTTTT. Looking up the rest from reference TRBV7-2 and TRBJ2-2 gives the full variable domain: GAGVSQSPSNKVTEKGKDVELRCDPISGHTALYWYRQSLGQGLEFLIYFQGNSAPDKSGLPSDRFSAERTGGSVSTLTIQRTQQEDSAVYLCASSLAVRHRANTGELFFGEGSRLTVL.

The rearrangement links TRBV6-2 or TRBV6-3 to TRBJ1-5; no clear D gene. Germline values: CDR1 MNHEY, CDR2 SVGEGT. V was cut by 6 bases and J by 9 bases, with 18 bases left in between. This CDR3 spans 14 amino acids. This chain's CDR3 is CASRLIGGIRPQHF. DNA of the CDR3: TGTGCCAGCAGACTTATCGGAGGGATCCGGCCCCAGCATTTT.

The chain recombines TRBV4-1 with TRBJ2-3; 9 bases fit TRBD1. With 3 bases clipped from V and 2 bases from J, the junction kept 21 bases outside the gene matches. The CDR3 length is 21 residues. CDR1 and CDR2 (germline): MGHRA, YSYEKL. CDR3 bases: TGCGCCAGCAGCCATCCCACAGGGGGCGATACTTCGATAGGACTCACAGATACGCAGTATTTT. This gives the protein CASSHPTGGDTSIGLTDTQYF.

The CDR3 is CSVEVRTSAYNEQFF. The DNA of the CDR3 is TGCAGCGTTGAAGTGAGGACTAGCGCCTACAATGAGCAGTTCTTC. This sequence joins TRBV29-1 and TRBJ2-1; TRBD2 aligns across 9 bases. In germline, CDR1 is SQVTM, CDR2 ANQGSEA. Trimming at V came to 1 base and at J to 2 bases, leaving 3 bases not matched to a gene. The length of the CDR3 is 15 residues.

This rearrangement joins TRBV28 to TRBJ1-1; TRBD1 matches 10 bases. This CDR3 spans 14 amino acids. V trimming: 8 bases; J trimming: 4 bases; junction bases outside the gene matches: 7. Per the germline V gene, CDR1 is MDHEN and CDR2 is SYDVKM. DNA of the CDR3: TGTGCCAGCCGGGACAGGGGAACGACCACTGAAGCTTTCTTT. Amino acid sequence: CASRDRGTTTEAFF. Full variable domain (rest looked up from reference TRBV28 and TRBJ1-1): DVKVTQSSRYLVKRTGEKVFLECVQDMDHENMFWYRQDPGLGLRLIYFSYDVKMKEKGDIPEGYSVSREKKERFSLILESASTNQTSMYLCASRDRGTTTEAFFGQGTRLTVV.

This chain uses TRBV9 with TRBJ2-1; 7 nucleotides agree with TRBD2. The CDR3 extends over 15 amino acids. J gave up 3 bases and V 3 bases, and 6 bases lay outside the gene matches. Germline V lookup: CDR1 SGDLS, CDR2 YYNGEE. The CDR3 DNA is TGTGCCAGCAGCGCCGGGACTAACGACTACAATGAGCAGTTCTTC. This encodes CASSAGTNDYNEQFF. The whole variable domain, filled in from reference TRBV9 and TRBJ2-1, reads DSGVTQTPKHLITATGQRVTLRCSPRSGDLSVYWYQQSLDQGLQFLIQYYNGEERAKGNILERFSAQQFPDLHSELNLSSLELGDSALYFCASSAGTNDYNEQFFGPGTRLTVL.

This clonotype was recorded a few times. This chain uses TRBV4-1 with TRBJ2-1; the D gene is possibly TRBD2 (6 bases). V lost 0 bases and J lost 7, with 7 bases in between. Looked up from germline, CDR1 is MGHRA and CDR2 is YSYEKL. The CDR3 contains 13 residues. The CDR3 here is CASSQDGGNEQFF. The CDR3 nucleotides are TGCGCCAGCAGCCAAGATGGGGGGAATGAGCAGTTCTTC.

This clonotype has just a few counts. The chain joins TRBV7-2 to TRBJ2-3; D is unclear. Germline CDR1 SGHTA, CDR2 FQGNSA. V was pared by 5 bases and J by 6 bases, with 6 bases between. The CDR3 extends over 11 amino acids. This CDR3 is CASSIMDTQYF. The CDR3, as DNA: TGTGCCAGCAGCATAATGGATACGCAGTATTTT.

The V and J genes are TRBV24-1 and TRBJ2-3; the D gene is possibly TRBD2 (6 bases). The CDR3 totals 13 residues. CDR1 is KGHDR and CDR2 is SFDVKD in the germline V gene. Trimming took 9 bases from V and 2 from J, leaving 11 bases between them. This CDR3 is CATGTGYTDTQYF. CDR3 nucleotides: TGTGCCACCGGGACTGGATACACAGATACGCAGTATTTT.

The V gene is TRBV2, the J gene TRBJ2-6, with 13 bases aligning to TRBD2. CDR3 length equals 18 residues. Per germline, CDR1 SNHLY and CDR2 FYNNEI. Losses at the gene ends were 4 bases for V and 3 bases for J; bases not matched to a gene: 6. The CDR3 here is CASSAPGLAGLGANVLTF. CDR3 DNA: TGTGCCAGCAGTGCCCCGGGACTAGCGGGACTTGGGGCCAACGTCCTGACTTTC.

The V and J genes are TRBV13 and TRBJ2-2; tentatively, D is TRBD1 (6 bases). The V and J ends lost 6 bases and 6 bases respectively, with 14 bases between them. Looked up from germline, CDR1 is PRHDT and CDR2 is FYEKMQ (reference sequence). The CDR3 consists of 14 residues. The CDR3 region is CASSLARGPGELFF. CDR3 nucleotide sequence: TGTGCCAGCAGTCTAGCCAGGGGTCCCGGGGAGCTGTTTTTT.

This clonotype was detected only a few times. The V gene is TRBV29-1, the J gene TRBJ2-5; no clear D. CDR1 is SQVTM and CDR2 is ANQGSEA in the germline V gene. The CDR3 is 13 residues long. V was shortened by 4 bases and J by 1 base, with 10 bases between the two germline ends. The CDR3 DNA follows: TGCAGCGTTGCAGGCGACTCCCAAGAGACCCAGTACTTC. Translated, it gives CSVAGDSQETQYF.

The chain couples TRBV7-8 to TRBJ1-6, with D perhaps TRBD1 (5 bases). The CDR3 spans 14 residues. The ends were cut back, 5 bases at V and 9 bases at J, with 14 bases in the middle. Germline assignment: CDR1 SGHVS and CDR2 FQNEAQ. DNA for the CDR3: TGTGCCAGCAGCAGTTCTCGGGGGATTTCACCCCTCCACTTT. It encodes CASSSSRGISPLHF.

The chain carries TRBV29-1 and TRBJ2-7, with D perhaps matching TRBD1 or TRBD2 (5 bases each). V dropped 0 bases and J dropped 2 bases, with 14 bases sitting between them. The germline CDR1 and CDR2 sequences are SQVTM and ANQGSEA. The length of the CDR3 is 15 residues. CDR3 protein: CSVEEVGTAAYEQYF. CDR3 in DNA: TGCAGCGTTGAAGAGGTCGGGACGGCCGCCTACGAGCAGTACTTC.

J is TRBJ1-4 and V is TRBV4-2; 8 bases are a match to TRBD1. Germline CDR1 and CDR2: LGHNA and YNFKEQ. The trim removed 2 bases at V and 7 bases at J, leaving 9 bases unmatched. The CDR3 has 16 amino acids. In DNA form, the CDR3 reads TGTGCCAGCAGCCAATTCTCAGGGGGCGCGGGTGAAAAACTGTTTTTT. It codes for CASSQFSGGAGEKLFF.

V gene TRBV7-2 combines with J gene TRBJ1-5; no reliable D call. Deletions cut 3 bases from V and 4 bases from J, with 7 bases between. This CDR3 has 13 amino acids. Germline CDR1 SGHTA, CDR2 FQGNSA. The CDR3 sequence is CASSFPGNQPQHF. CDR3 sequence (DNA): TGTGCCAGCAGCTTCCCAGGAAATCAGCCCCAGCATTTT.

This clonotype showed up just a few times. This chain connects TRBV14 to TRBJ1-1; D is unclear. The V and J ends lost 0 bases and 4 bases respectively, with 12 bases between them. Germline values: CDR1 SGHDN, CDR2 FVKESK. The length of the CDR3 is 15 residues. The CDR3 spells CASSQDPRLGTEAFF. CDR3 sequence (DNA): TGTGCCAGCAGCCAAGATCCCCGCCTCGGCACTGAAGCTTTCTTT.

This clonotype has only a few counts. The CDR3 loop is CASLSRAPLPMQFF. The DNA of the CDR3 is TGTGCCAGTCTTAGTCGGGCTCCTCTCCCGATGCAGTTCTTC. The chain carries TRBV12-3 or TRBV12-4 and TRBJ2-1; D not resolved. V lost 9 bases and J 12 bases, leaving 24 bases between the germline ends. There are 14 residues in the CDR3.

This clonotype was seen a handful of times. V usage is TRBV4-1 and J usage is TRBJ1-5; possibly TRBD1 for D (5 bases). Germline-derived CDR1 and CDR2 are MGHRA and YSYEKL. Between the trimmed V and J ends, which lost 0 bases and 2 bases, there was a span of 11 bases. This CDR3 has 16 residues. This CDR3 is CASSQDGGIGNQPQHF. The DNA for the CDR3 is TGCGCCAGCAGCCAAGATGGGGGGATCGGCAATCAGCCCCAGCATTTT.

The CDR3 protein is CASSLQPQSSTDTQYF. The CDR3 DNA is TGTGCCAGCAGTTTACAACCGCAAAGCAGCACAGATACGCAGTATTTT. The chain couples TRBV28 to TRBJ2-3; D unresolved. This CDR3 contains 16 residues. CDR1 MDHEN and CDR2 SYDVKM come from the germline V gene. V gave up 2 bases and J gave up 0 bases, with 12 bases separating them.

This clonotype was seen repeatedly, ten times or more. This chain uses TRBV28 with TRBJ2-7; TRBD2 matches 11 bases. Germline V lookup: CDR1 MDHEN, CDR2 SYDVKM. The length of the CDR3 is 16 residues. With 4 bases clipped from V and 0 bases from J, the junction kept 5 bases outside the gene matches. Written as DNA, the CDR3 is TGTGCCAGCAGTTCGGCCGGGACTAGCGGCTCCTACGAGCAGTACTTC. It codes for CASSSAGTSGSYEQYF.

This clonotype was seen at least ten times. The DNA for the CDR3 is TGCGCCAGCAGCCAAAGGGACGAATCCTACGAGCAGTACTTC. This codes for CASSQRDESYEQYF. V usage is TRBV4-1 and J usage is TRBJ2-7; the D call may be TRBD1 or TRBD2 (5 bases each). Trimming took off 2 bases at V and 1 base at J, with 9 bases between the two ends. This CDR3 region has 14 residues. Germline V gene sequence: CDR1 MGHRA, CDR2 YSYEKL.

The CDR3 protein is CSVGGAQSQETQYF. CDR3 DNA: TGCAGCGTTGGAGGTGCTCAATCTCAAGAGACCCAGTACTTC. The gene calls are TRBV29-1 and TRBJ2-5; D remains ambiguous. The V and J ends lost 4 bases and 2 bases respectively, with 14 bases between them. In germline, CDR1 is SQVTM, CDR2 ANQGSEA. This CDR3 has 14 residues.

The chain employs TRBV29-1 and TRBJ2-3; a weak D match, TRBD2 (6 bases). Trimming pared 3 bases from V and 6 bases from J, leaving 13 bases between. CDR3 length: 13 residues. The V gene's germline CDR1 is SQVTM and CDR2 ANQGSEA. This CDR3 reads CSVEDSGVDTQYF. The CDR3 DNA reads as TGCAGCGTTGAGGATAGCGGTGTGGATACGCAGTATTTT.

The chain employs TRBV28 and TRBJ2-6; unclear D gene. CDR3 length equals 17 residues. Trimming stripped 6 bases from V and 1 base from J, with 16 bases between. The V gene's germline CDR1 is MDHEN and CDR2 SYDVKM. CDR3 sequence: CASRAVVGRSGANVLTF. In DNA, the CDR3 is TGTGCCAGCAGGGCTGTAGTTGGACGGTCTGGGGCCAACGTCCTGACTTTC.